The source of this TCR beta chain is a study of T cells after yellow fever vaccination. The overall study: When fractions had low cell numbers, they were prepared with SMART-Seq v4 Ultra Low Input.

This clonotype has at least ten counts. CDR3 size: 16 residues. Germline V lookup: CDR1 MNHNS, CDR2 SASEGT. The V end lost 2 bases, the J end lost 15 bases, and 26 bases lay between the germline ends. TCRdb re-derived calls from the 5' RACE reads in MiXCR, one entry per CDR3 protein. This table has hundreds of thousands of distinct CDR3 sequences, 7.5% to 9.5% appearing once. The rearrangement uses TRBV6-1 and TRBJ2-1; D possibly corresponds to TRBD2 (7 bases). The sequence was collected from a man aged 18 to 29 who received the YFV17D yellow fever vaccine. This material consisted of CD4+ T cells sorted from PBMCs, taken 5 days after the yellow fever booster vaccination. The CDR3 DNA follows: TGTGCCAGCAGTGAACGCCGGGGGGCGGTCACCCTGGCTCTGTTCTTC. Translation: CASSERRGAVTLALFF.